Shown below are 26 T cell receptor beta chains from a single sample sequenced in a study of blood T cell repertoires in COVID-19. Data came from immunoSEQ multiplex PCR; TCRdb stores just in-frame clones and leaves some out. The sample gives 90,000 to 100,000 clones, 65% to 85% of which show up once; around 6.6% is in the top ten. The sequenced sample was peripheral blood. These receptors were obtained from a man in his fifties or sixties with acute or convalescent COVID-19.

This clone was found a few times. The rearrangement uses TRBV3-1 (or the pseudogene TRBV3-2) and TRBJ1-3; D remains unclear. Trimming removed 3 bases at V and 4 bases at J, with 10 bases between. The CDR3 consists of 14 residues. The germline V gene encodes CDR1 LGHDT and CDR2 YNNKEL (reference sequence). The CDR3 DNA sequence: TGTGCCAGCAGCCACCTGGGAGGGGGAAACACCATATATTTT. Its translation: CASSHLGGGNTIYF.

On this clone itself: Other nucleotide sequences in the sample specify the same CDR3. The CDR3 nucleotides are TGCGCCAGCAGCCCTACAGGGGAATCACCCCTCCACTTT. Its protein is CASSPTGESPLHF. This chain connects TRBV5-1 to TRBJ1-6; the match to TRBD1 covers 7 bases. V gave up 4 bases and J gave up 10 bases; unmatched junction bases: 5. This CDR3 is built from 13 residues. The germline V gene encodes CDR1 SGHRS and CDR2 YFSETQ.

The genes are TRBV5-5 and TRBJ1-2, with TRBD1 identical over 7 bases. CDR3 size: 14 residues. CDR1 is SGHKS and CDR2 is YYEKEE in the germline V gene (reference sequence). The J segment lost 8 bases and the V segment lost 4 bases, leaving 11 bases of the junction unmatched. For the CDR3, the DNA is TGTGCCAGCAGCCCGGGACAGAGCTATGGGGGCTACACCTTC. Protein product: CASSPGQSYGGYTF.

The chain employs TRBV12-3 or TRBV12-4 and TRBJ1-2; the match to TRBD1 covers 7 bases. The CDR3 runs to 13 residues. With V trimmed by 4 bases and J by 4 bases, 3 bases remained unmatched. The chain's CDR3 is CASSYRGLYGYTF. The CDR3, as DNA: TGTGCCAGCAGTTACAGGGGTCTCTATGGCTACACCTTC.

The genes are TRBV7-3 and TRBJ1-1; unclear D gene. The V gene's germline CDR1 is SGHTA and CDR2 FQGTGA. V was trimmed by 4 bases and J by 3 bases, leaving 12 bases between them. There are 14 residues in the CDR3. The CDR3 sequence: CASSSGRMDTEAFF. The CDR3 coding sequence is TGTGCCAGCAGCTCTGGGAGGATGGACACTGAAGCTTTCTTT.

V and J are TRBV2 and TRBJ1-6, with D unclear. This CDR3 has 16 amino acids. V lost 3 bases and J lost 0, with 9 bases in between. The germline V gene has CDR1 SNHLY and CDR2 FYNNEI. The CDR3 DNA sequence: TGTGCCAGCAGTGAGGAGTCGGGCTCCTATAATTCACCCCTCCACTTT. Protein product: CASSEESGSYNSPLHF.

This clone was found a few times. This chain connects TRBV6-5 to TRBJ1-2, with TRBD1 matching 7 bases. Per the germline V gene, CDR1 is MNHEY and CDR2 is SVGAGI. CDR3 length equals 15 residues. Trimming removed 0 bases from V and 7 bases from J; junction bases left unmatched: 8. CDR3 region: CASSYSRQGLRGYTF. The CDR3, as DNA: TGTGCCAGCAGTTACTCACGACAGGGATTACGTGGCTACACCTTC.

The rearrangement links TRBV14 to TRBJ1-1; TRBD1 agrees at 7 bases. J lost 1 base, V lost 1 base, and 18 bases had no gene match. Germline CDR1 is SGHDN and CDR2 is FVKESK. CDR3 size: 20 residues. The CDR3 nucleotides read TGTGCCAGCAGCCAAGGCCCGACAGGGAAGGTTTCTATGCGGAACACTGAAGCTTTCTTT. As protein: CASSQGPTGKVSMRNTEAFF.

The genes are TRBV27 and TRBJ2-1; 7 nucleotides agree with TRBD2. The CDR3 has 16 amino acids. Germline assignment: CDR1 MNHEY and CDR2 SMNVEV (reference sequence). The V and J ends lost 6 bases and 4 bases, in that order; junction bases with no gene match: 12. The CDR3 reads CASSTAAGLGYNEQFF. CDR3 DNA: TGTGCCAGCAGCACGGCAGCGGGGCTTGGTTACAATGAGCAGTTCTTC.

V is TRBV27 and J is TRBJ1-2; D perhaps matches TRBD1 (5 bases). With 6 bases removed from V and 8 bases from J, the gap between germline ends came to 19 bases. CDR1 and CDR2 (germline): MNHEY, SMNVEV (reference sequence). This CDR3 contains 14 residues. DNA of the CDR3: TGTGCCAGCAGACTTAAGGGGAGGGAAGGGGGCTACACCTTC. Its translation: CASRLKGREGGYTF.

V gene TRBV5-5 combines with J gene TRBJ2-1; no definite D call. This CDR3 has 12 residues. V lost 5 bases and J lost 6, with 9 bases in between. CDR1 is SGHKS, CDR2 YYEKEE, per germline (reference sequence). DNA for the CDR3: TGTGCCAGCAGAACGTCGGGCAATGAGCAGTTCTTC. Translated: CASRTSGNEQFF.

This chain links TRBV6-5 with TRBJ1-5; D unresolved. Looked up from germline, CDR1 is MNHEY and CDR2 is SVGAGI. CDR3 length equals 14 residues. Trimming removed 5 bases at V and 2 bases at J, with 10 bases between. CDR3 loop: CASSHRSGNQPQHF. CDR3 sequence (DNA): TGTGCCAGCAGTCACAGAAGTGGCAATCAGCCCCAGCATTTT.

This chain connects TRBV29-1 to TRBJ1-2; TRBD1 aligns across 7 bases. V was pared by 3 bases and J by 4 bases, with 8 bases of the junction left unmatched. The CDR3 length is 14 residues. Germline V gene lookup returns CDR1 SQVTM and CDR2 ANQGSEA. This chain's CDR3 is CSVDEEGAAYGYTF. In DNA form, the CDR3 reads TGCAGCGTTGATGAGGAGGGGGCGGCCTATGGCTACACCTTC.

The chain links TRBV18 to TRBJ2-7; TRBD1 is a possible D gene (5 bases). The V end lost 0 bases, the J end lost 4 bases, and 7 bases lay between the germline ends. CDR1 and CDR2 from the germline V gene are KGHSH and LQKENI. The CDR3 extends over 13 amino acids. The CDR3 region is CASSPPKGYEQYF. The CDR3 DNA is TGTGCCAGCTCACCACCAAAGGGGTACGAGCAGTACTTC.

The rearrangement links TRBV9 to TRBJ2-1; weak D call: TRBD2 (5 bases). Per the germline V gene, CDR1 is SGDLS and CDR2 is YYNGEE. V shed 3 bases and J shed 6 bases, with 13 bases lying between them. The CDR3 contains 14 residues. CDR3: CASSANGILNEQFF. CDR3 bases: TGTGCCAGCAGCGCGAACGGGATCCTCAATGAGCAGTTCTTC.

The V gene is TRBV3-1 (or the pseudogene TRBV3-2), the J gene TRBJ1-3; maybe TRBD1 (6 bases). CDR3 length equals 15 residues. V lost 4 bases, J lost 0 bases, and 10 bases lay in between. CDR1 is LGHDT, CDR2 YNNKEL, per germline (reference sequence). DNA for the CDR3: TGTGCCAGCAGCCCCTCAGGGGTCTCTGGAAACACCATATATTTT. Translation gives CASSPSGVSGNTIYF.

The chain couples TRBV19 to TRBJ1-5; a weak D match, TRBD1 (5 bases). The CDR3 spans 15 residues. CDR1 is LNHDA, CDR2 SQIVND, per germline (reference sequence). Between the trimmed V and J ends, which lost 8 bases and 0 bases, there was a span of 14 bases. CDR3 sequence reads: CASLAGGYSNQPQHF. The CDR3 DNA reads as TGTGCCAGTCTGGCGGGGGGGTATAGCAATCAGCCCCAGCATTTT. The full variable domain, its missing parts supplied by reference TRBV19 and TRBJ1-5, is DGGITQSPKYLFRKEGQNVTLSCEQNLNHDAMYWYRQDPGQGLRLIYYSQIVNDFQKGDIAEGYSVSREKKESFPLTVTSAQKNPTAFYLCASLAGGYSNQPQHFGDGTRLSIL.

This chain links TRBV6-5 with TRBJ2-2; TRBD1 might be the D (5 bases). Per the germline V gene, CDR1 is MNHEY and CDR2 is SVGAGI. This CDR3 is built from 15 residues. V was pared by 6 bases and J by 1 base, with 12 bases between. The CDR3: CASSLYGQNTGELFF. CDR3 sequence (DNA): TGTGCCAGCAGCCTTTACGGACAGAACACCGGGGAGCTGTTTTTT.

The rearrangement links TRBV10-2 to TRBJ2-3, with 10 bases lining up with TRBD1. CDR1 is WSHSY, CDR2 SAAADI, per germline. The CDR3 covers 15 residues. With 5 bases clipped from V and 5 bases from J, the junction kept 7 bases outside the gene matches. The CDR3 DNA follows: TGCGCCAGCAGTAATAGGACAGGGGGACAAGATACGCAGTATTTT. It yields the protein CASSNRTGGQDTQYF.

V usage is TRBV4-1 and J usage is TRBJ1-2, with 8 bases matching TRBD1. V shed 3 bases, J shed 3 bases, and the junction held 0 bases outside the gene matches. CDR3 length: 13 amino acids. Germline CDR1 reads MGHRA; CDR2 reads YSYEKL. CDR3 nucleotides: TGCGCCAGCAGCCAGACAGGGGACTATGGCTACACCTTC. This codes for CASSQTGDYGYTF.

V and J are TRBV9 and TRBJ2-4, with 9 nucleotides matching TRBD1. Losses at the gene ends were 0 bases for V and 1 base for J; bases not matched to a gene: 5. The CDR3 runs 17 residues. Germline CDR1 SGDLS, CDR2 YYNGEE. CDR3 in amino acids: CASSVAGTGFAKNIQYF. For the CDR3, the DNA is TGTGCCAGCAGCGTAGCAGGGACAGGGTTCGCCAAAAACATTCAGTACTTC.

The rearrangement uses TRBV7-3 and TRBJ2-1; D possibly corresponds to TRBD1 (6 bases). The germline V gene encodes CDR1 SGHTA and CDR2 FQGTGA. Trimming left V 4 bases short and J 7 bases short, with 14 bases between. CDR3 length: 14 amino acids. The CDR3 coding sequence is TGTGCCAGCAGCTCCCCTAACAGGGCTAATGAGCAGTTCTTC. Translating gives CASSSPNRANEQFF.

This chain links TRBV7-2 with TRBJ1-6, with a weak D call TRBD1 (5 bases). V shed 6 bases and J shed 10 bases, with 16 bases lying between them. The CDR3 contains 14 residues. CDR1 SGHTA and CDR2 FQGNSA come from the germline V gene. CDR3 residues: CASSPGNRQSPLHF. The CDR3 DNA reads TGTGCCAGCAGTCCCGGTAACAGGCAATCACCCCTCCACTTT.

This clone showed up just a few times. The chain has TRBV19 and TRBJ1-3; 7 nucleotides align to TRBD1. J lost 4 bases, V lost 6 bases, and 9 bases had no gene match. This CDR3 has 15 residues. Per the germline V gene, CDR1 is LNHDA and CDR2 is SQIVND (reference sequence). The CDR3 reads CASRITGVGGNTIYF. The CDR3 DNA sequence: TGTGCCAGTAGAATAACAGGGGTCGGCGGAAACACCATATATTTT.

J is TRBJ1-2 and V is TRBV15, with D possibly being TRBD1 (6 bases). V was trimmed by 5 bases and J by 1 base, leaving 8 bases between them. The CDR3 totals 13 residues. CDR1 is LNHNV, CDR2 YYDKDF, per germline (reference sequence). DNA for the CDR3: TGTGCCACCAGCCCGGACAGTAACTATGGCTACACCTTC. It yields the protein CATSPDSNYGYTF. The full variable domain, with the rest looked up from reference TRBV15 and TRBJ1-2, is DAMVIQNPRYQVTQFGKPVTLSCSQTLNHNVMYWYQQKSSQAPKLLFHYYDKDFNNEADTPDNFQSRRPNTSFCFLDIRSPGLGDTAMYLCATSPDSNYGYTFGSGTRLTVV.

This clone was observed a handful of times. The chain recombines TRBV10-3 with TRBJ2-7; TRBD1 is a possible D gene (6 bases). V was pared by 3 bases and J by 4 bases, with 7 bases between. The CDR3 contains 12 residues. CDR1 and CDR2 (germline): ENHRY, SYGVKD. The CDR3 bases are TGTGCCATCAGTGACAGGGGTTACGAGCAGTACTTC. Amino acids: CAISDRGYEQYF.